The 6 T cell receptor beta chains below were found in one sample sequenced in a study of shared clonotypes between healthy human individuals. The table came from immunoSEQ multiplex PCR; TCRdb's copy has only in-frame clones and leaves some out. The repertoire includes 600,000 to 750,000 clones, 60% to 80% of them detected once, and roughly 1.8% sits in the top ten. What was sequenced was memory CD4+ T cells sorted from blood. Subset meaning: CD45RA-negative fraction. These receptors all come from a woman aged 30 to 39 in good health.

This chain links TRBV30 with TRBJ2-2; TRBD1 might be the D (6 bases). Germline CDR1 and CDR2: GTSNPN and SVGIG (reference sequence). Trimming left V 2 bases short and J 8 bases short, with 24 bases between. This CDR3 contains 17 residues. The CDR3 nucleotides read TGTGCCTGGAGTAGATTACTAGGGGGAGCCCCTTCTGGGGAGCTGTTTTTT. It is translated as CAWSRLLGGAPSGELFF.

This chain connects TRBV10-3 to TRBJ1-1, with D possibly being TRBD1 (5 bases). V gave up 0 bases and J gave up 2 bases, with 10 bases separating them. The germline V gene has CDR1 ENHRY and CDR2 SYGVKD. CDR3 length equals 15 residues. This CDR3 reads CAISESEGDNTEAFF. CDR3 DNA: TGTGCCATCAGTGAGTCGGAAGGGGATAACACTGAAGCTTTCTTT.

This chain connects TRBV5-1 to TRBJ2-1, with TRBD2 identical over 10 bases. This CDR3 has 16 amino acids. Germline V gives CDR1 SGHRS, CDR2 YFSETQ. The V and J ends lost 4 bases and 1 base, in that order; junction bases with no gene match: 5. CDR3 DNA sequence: TGCGCCAGCAGCCGAGCGGGAGGGCCTTCCTACAATGAGCAGTTCTTC. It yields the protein CASSRAGGPSYNEQFF.

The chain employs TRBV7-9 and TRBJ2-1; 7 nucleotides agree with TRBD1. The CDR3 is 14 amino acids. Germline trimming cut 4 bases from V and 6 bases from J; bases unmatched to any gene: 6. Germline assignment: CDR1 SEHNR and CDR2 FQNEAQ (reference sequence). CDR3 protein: CASSSTGAGNEQFF. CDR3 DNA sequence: TGTGCCAGCAGCTCCACAGGGGCGGGCAATGAGCAGTTCTTC.

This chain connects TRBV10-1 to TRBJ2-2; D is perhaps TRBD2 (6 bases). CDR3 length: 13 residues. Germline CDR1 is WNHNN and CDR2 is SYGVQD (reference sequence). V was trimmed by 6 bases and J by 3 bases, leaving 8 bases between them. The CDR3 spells CASREGYTGELFF. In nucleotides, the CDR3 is TGCGCCAGCAGGGAGGGGTACACCGGGGAGCTGTTTTTT.

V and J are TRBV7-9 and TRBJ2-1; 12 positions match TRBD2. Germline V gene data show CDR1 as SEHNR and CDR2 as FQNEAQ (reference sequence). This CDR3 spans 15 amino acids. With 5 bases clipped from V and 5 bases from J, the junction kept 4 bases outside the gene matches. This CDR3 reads CASSQTSGGNNEQFF. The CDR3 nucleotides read TGTGCCAGCAGCCAGACTAGCGGGGGTAACAATGAGCAGTTCTTC. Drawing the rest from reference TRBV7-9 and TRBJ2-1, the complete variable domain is DTGVSQNPRHKITKRGQNVTFRCDPISEHNRLYWYRQTLGQGPEFLTYFQNEAQLEKSRLLSDRFSAERPKGSFSTLEIQRTEQGDSAMYLCASSQTSGGNNEQFFGPGTRLTVL.